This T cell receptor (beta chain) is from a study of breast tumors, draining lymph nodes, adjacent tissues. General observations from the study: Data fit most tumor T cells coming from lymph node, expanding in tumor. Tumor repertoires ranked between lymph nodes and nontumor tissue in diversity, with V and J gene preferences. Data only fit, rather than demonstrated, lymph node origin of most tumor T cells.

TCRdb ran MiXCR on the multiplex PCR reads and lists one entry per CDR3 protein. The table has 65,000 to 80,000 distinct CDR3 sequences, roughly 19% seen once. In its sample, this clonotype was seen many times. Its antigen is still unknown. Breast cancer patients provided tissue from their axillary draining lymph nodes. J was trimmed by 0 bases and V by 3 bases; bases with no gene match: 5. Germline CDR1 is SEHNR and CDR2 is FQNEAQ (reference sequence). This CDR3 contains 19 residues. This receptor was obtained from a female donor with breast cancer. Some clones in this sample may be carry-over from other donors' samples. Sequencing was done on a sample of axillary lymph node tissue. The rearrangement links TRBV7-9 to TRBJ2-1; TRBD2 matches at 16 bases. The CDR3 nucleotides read TGTGCCAGCAGCTTGGGACTAGCGGGAGGGCCTCGCTCCTACAATGAGCAGTTCTTC. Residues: CASSLGLAGGPRSYNEQFF.